This T cell receptor (beta chain) was captured in a study of cytomegalovirus exposure and HLA in healthy donors. The PCR used 60 Vbeta and 13 Jbeta primers. The method was immunoSEQ multiplex PCR; TCRdb's version includes in-frame clones alone and lacks a portion of them. The sample has about 100,000 clones; 75% to 80% are singletons. From germline, CDR1 is SGHRS and CDR2 YFSETQ. Unmatched junction bases numbered 16, after V lost 4 bases and J lost 6 bases. The CDR3 is 16 residues long. The chain carries TRBV5-1 and TRBJ2-7; 7 bases agree with TRBD1. Sequencing was done on a sample of PBMCs. The TCR comes from a male donor in good health and CMV-seropositive. The CDR3 sequence: CASSPDPRTGGVEQYF. Written as DNA, the CDR3 is TGCGCCAGCAGCCCGGACCCGAGGACAGGTGGAGTCGAGCAGTACTTC.